This T cell receptor (beta chain) was recovered during a study of technical replicates of blood from a handful of donors. Sequencing used immunoSEQ multiplex PCR; TCRdb keeps in-frame clones, though not all of them. The table records almost 70,000 clones, 91% of them present only once. The J segment lost 2 bases and the V segment lost 1 base, leaving 3 bases of the junction unmatched. The CDR3 is 15 amino acids. Germline V lookup: CDR1 SGHTA, CDR2 FQGNSA. The sample consisted of PBMCs. The V gene is TRBV7-2, the J gene TRBJ2-5; 8 bases align to TRBD1. This clonotype was obtained from a human donor in good health. Some clones in this sample may be carry-over from other donors' samples. Here the CDR3 reads CASSLVQGVQETQYF. The DNA of the CDR3 is TGTGCCAGCAGCTTAGTACAGGGGGTACAAGAGACCCAGTACTTC.